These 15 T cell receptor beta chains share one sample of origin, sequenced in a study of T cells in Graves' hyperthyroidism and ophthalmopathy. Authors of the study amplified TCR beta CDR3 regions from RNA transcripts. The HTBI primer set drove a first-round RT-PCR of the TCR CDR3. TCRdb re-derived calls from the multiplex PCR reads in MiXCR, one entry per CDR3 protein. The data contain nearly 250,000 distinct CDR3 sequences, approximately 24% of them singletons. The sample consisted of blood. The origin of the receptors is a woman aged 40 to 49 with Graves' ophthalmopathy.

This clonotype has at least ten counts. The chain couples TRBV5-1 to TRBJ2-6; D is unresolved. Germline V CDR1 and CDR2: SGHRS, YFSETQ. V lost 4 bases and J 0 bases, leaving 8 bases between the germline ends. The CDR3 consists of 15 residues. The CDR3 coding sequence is TGCGCCAGCAGCCCCGTAAGCTCTGGGGCCAACGTCCTGACTTTC. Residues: CASSPVSSGANVLTF.

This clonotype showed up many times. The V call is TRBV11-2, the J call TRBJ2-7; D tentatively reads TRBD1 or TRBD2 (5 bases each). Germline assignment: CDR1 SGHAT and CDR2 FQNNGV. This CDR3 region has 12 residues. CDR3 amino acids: CASRGDLYEQYF. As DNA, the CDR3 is TGTGCGTCACGGGGCGATCTTTACGAGCAGTACTTC.

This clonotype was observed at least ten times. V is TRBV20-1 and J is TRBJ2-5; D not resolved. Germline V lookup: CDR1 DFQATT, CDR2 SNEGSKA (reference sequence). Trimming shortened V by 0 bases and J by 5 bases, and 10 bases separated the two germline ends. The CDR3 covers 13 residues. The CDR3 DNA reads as TGCAGTGCTAGAGATGGGGTTAGGGAGACCCAGTACTTC. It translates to CSARDGVRETQYF.

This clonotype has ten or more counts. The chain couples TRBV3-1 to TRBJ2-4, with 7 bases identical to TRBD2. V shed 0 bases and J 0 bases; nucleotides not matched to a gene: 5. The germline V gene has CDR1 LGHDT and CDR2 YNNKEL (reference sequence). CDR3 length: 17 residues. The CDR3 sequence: CASSQETSRIAKNIQYF. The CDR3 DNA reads TGTGCCAGCAGCCAAGAGACTAGCCGAATAGCCAAAAACATTCAGTACTTC.

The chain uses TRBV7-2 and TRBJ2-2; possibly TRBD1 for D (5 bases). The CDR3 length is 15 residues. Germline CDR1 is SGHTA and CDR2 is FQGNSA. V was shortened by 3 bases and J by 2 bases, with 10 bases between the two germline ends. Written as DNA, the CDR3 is TGTGCCAGCAGCTTGAGACAGCCCAACACCGGGGAGCTGTTTTTT. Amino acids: CASSLRQPNTGELFF.

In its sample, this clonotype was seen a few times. The CDR3 sequence is CASSYSEGMETQYF. For the CDR3, the DNA is TGTGCCAGCAGTTATTCCGAGGGGATGGAGACCCAGTACTTC. This chain connects TRBV6-5 to TRBJ2-5, with D perhaps matching TRBD1 or TRBD2 (5 bases each). CDR3 length: 14 residues. The V end lost 3 bases, the J end lost 5 bases, and 13 bases lay between the germline ends. The germline V gene has CDR1 MNHEY and CDR2 SVGAGI.

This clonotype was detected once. The CDR3 protein is CASSFRGGQGADEQYF. The CDR3 coding sequence is TGTGCCAGCAGCTTCCGTGGGGGACAGGGGGCCGACGAGCAGTACTTC. The J gene is TRBJ2-7, the V gene TRBV13; 12 positions match TRBD1. The CDR3 loop spans 16 amino acids. Trimming took 3 bases from V and 5 from J; bases not matched to a gene: 8. Germline V gives CDR1 PRHDT, CDR2 FYEKMQ (reference sequence).

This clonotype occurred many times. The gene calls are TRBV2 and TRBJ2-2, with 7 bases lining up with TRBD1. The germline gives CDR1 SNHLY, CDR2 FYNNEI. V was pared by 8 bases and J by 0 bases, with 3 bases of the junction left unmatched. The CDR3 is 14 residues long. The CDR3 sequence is CASQTGTNTGELFF. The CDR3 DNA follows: TGTGCCAGCCAGACAGGGACGAACACCGGGGAGCTGTTTTTT. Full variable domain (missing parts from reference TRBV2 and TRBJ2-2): EPEVTQTPSHQVTQMGQEVILRCVPISNHLYFYWYRQILGQKVEFLVSFYNNEISEKSEIFDDQFSVERPDGSNFTLKIRSTKLEDSAMYFCASQTGTNTGELFFGEGSRLTVL.

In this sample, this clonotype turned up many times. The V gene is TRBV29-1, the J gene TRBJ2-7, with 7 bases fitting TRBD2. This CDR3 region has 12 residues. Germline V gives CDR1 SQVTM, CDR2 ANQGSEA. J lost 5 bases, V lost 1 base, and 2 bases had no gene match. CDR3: CSVEGLAHEQYF. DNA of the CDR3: TGCAGCGTTGAAGGACTAGCCCACGAGCAGTACTTC.

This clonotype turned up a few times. The CDR3 spells CASSPQGATNYGYTF. The CDR3 coding sequence is TGTGCCAGCTCACCACAGGGGGCGACTAACTATGGCTACACCTTC. This rearrangement joins TRBV18 to TRBJ1-2, with 7 nucleotides matching TRBD1. The CDR3 has 15 amino acids. With 1 base clipped from V and 0 bases from J, the junction kept 2 bases outside the gene matches. In germline, CDR1 is KGHSH, CDR2 LQKENI.

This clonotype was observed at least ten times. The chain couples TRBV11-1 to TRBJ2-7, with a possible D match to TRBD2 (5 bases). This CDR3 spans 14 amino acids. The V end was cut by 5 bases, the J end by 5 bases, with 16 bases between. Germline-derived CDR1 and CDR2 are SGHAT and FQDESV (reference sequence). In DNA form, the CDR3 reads TGTGCCAGCAGCCCCATGGGCGGGTACGACGAGCAGTACTTC. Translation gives CASSPMGGYDEQYF.

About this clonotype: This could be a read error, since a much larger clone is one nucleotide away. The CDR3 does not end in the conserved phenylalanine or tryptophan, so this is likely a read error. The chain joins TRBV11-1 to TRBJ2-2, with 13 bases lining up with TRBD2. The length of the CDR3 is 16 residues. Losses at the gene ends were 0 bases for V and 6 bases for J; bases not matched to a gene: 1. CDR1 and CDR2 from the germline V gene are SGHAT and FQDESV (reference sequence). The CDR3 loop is CASSLAGLAGAGELFV. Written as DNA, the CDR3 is TGTGCCAGCAGCTTAGCAGGACTAGCGGGAGCCGGGGAGCTGTTTGTT.

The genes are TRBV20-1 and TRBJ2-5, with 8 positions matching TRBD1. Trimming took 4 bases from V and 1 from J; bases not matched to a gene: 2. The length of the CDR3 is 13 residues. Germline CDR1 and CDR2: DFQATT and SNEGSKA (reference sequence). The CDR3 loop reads CSATGGPQETQYF. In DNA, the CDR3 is TGCAGTGCTACAGGGGGCCCCCAAGAGACCCAGTACTTC.

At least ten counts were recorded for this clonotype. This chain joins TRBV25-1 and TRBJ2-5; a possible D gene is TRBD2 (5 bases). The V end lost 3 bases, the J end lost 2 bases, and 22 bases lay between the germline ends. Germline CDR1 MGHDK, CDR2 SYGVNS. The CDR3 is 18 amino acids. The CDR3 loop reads CASSDPPSGERIQETQYF. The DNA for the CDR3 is TGTGCCAGCAGTGATCCACCCTCCGGGGAGCGGATTCAAGAGACCCAGTACTTC.

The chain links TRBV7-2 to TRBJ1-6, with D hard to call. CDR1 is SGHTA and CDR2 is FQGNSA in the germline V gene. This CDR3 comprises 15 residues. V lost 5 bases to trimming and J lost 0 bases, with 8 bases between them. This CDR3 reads CASSPQSSYNSPLHF. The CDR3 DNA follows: TGTGCCAGCAGCCCCCAGAGCTCCTATAATTCACCCCTCCACTTT.